One and the same sample provided the 25 T cell receptor beta chains below, sequenced in a study of shared clonotypes between healthy human individuals (dated by TCRdb to the early 2020s). Libraries were made using the immunoSEQ multiplex PCR assay. The immuneACCESS repertoire file appears here via TCRdb, limited to in-frame rearrangements. These files lack a portion of the clones; in checked studies, under half of the deficit traces to unresolved V genes, and the cause of the others is not known. A total of approximately 1,500,000 clones appear in this sample, roughly 96% of them only once. The ten largest clones add up to over 1% of the sample. Input material: naive CD4+ T cells sorted from blood. According to the study, the label for this sample's cell subset or site signals: CD45RA+ positively selected. These receptors were obtained from a man under 40 in good health.

V usage is TRBV4-3 and J usage is TRBJ1-5; weak D call: TRBD1 (6 bases). Trimming took off 5 bases at V and 6 bases at J, with 11 bases between the two ends. CDR1 is LGHNA, CDR2 YSLEER, per germline. CDR3 length equals 13 residues. In nucleotides, the CDR3 is TGCGCCAGCAGCGGGACACAAGGTCAGCCCCAGCATTTT. Translating gives CASSGTQGQPQHF.

Note on this clone: The same CDR3 arises from other DNA sequences in this sample as well. The J gene is TRBJ2-3, the V gene TRBV6-1; 9 nucleotides agree with TRBD1. With 6 bases clipped from V and 1 base from J, the junction kept 2 bases outside the gene matches. The CDR3 has 14 residues. Germline assignment: CDR1 MNHNS and CDR2 SASEGT. This CDR3 reads CASSRDRGTDTQYF. In DNA, the CDR3 is TGTGCCAGCAGCCGGGACAGGGGCACAGATACGCAGTATTTT.

The table lists this clone with a count of one. This sequence joins TRBV20-1 and TRBJ1-1; D is unresolved. V lost 5 bases to trimming and J lost 13 bases, with 14 bases between them. The CDR3 has 10 residues. Germline V gene sequence: CDR1 DFQATT, CDR2 SNEGSKA (reference sequence). DNA for the CDR3: TGCAGTGCTCCGGTCTTTGCTATTTTCTTT. Its protein product is CSAPVFAIFF.

The chain employs TRBV10-3 and TRBJ2-2, with D possibly being TRBD1 or TRBD2 (5 bases each). This CDR3 has 14 residues. The ends were cut back, 2 bases at V and 3 bases at J, with 7 bases in the middle. Per the germline V gene, CDR1 is ENHRY and CDR2 is SYGVKD. The CDR3 sequence: CAISERGDTGELFF. In DNA, the CDR3 is TGTGCCATCAGTGAGAGAGGGGACACCGGGGAGCTGTTTTTT.

This clone occurred once. V and J are TRBV5-1 and TRBJ1-1, with D uncertain. The CDR3 length is 14 residues. The germline V gene encodes CDR1 SGHRS and CDR2 YFSETQ. V gave up 4 bases and J gave up 2 bases, with 12 bases separating them. The CDR3 nucleotides read TGCGCCAGCAGCCAAGGAAGGGCTAACACTGAAGCTTTCTTT. It specifies CASSQGRANTEAFF.

As regards this clone: This specimen includes other DNA sequences encoding the same CDR3. The V gene is TRBV7-2, the J gene TRBJ1-2, with TRBD1 matching over 12 bases. The CDR3 sequence is 14 residues long. Per the germline V gene, CDR1 is SGHTA and CDR2 is FQGNSA. J was trimmed by 4 bases and V by 3 bases; bases with no gene match: 0. CDR3 DNA: TGTGCCAGCAGCTTGGGACAGGGGGCCTATGGCTACACCTTC. Translation: CASSLGQGAYGYTF.

J is TRBJ2-6 and V is TRBV14; the D is unclear. The CDR3 is made up of 18 amino acids. In germline, CDR1 is SGHDN, CDR2 FVKESK. Trimming took 5 bases from V and 0 from J, leaving 17 bases between them. The CDR3 nucleotides are TGTGCCAGCAGCGCAGGCGTCAGCGAGGCCTCTGGGGCCAACGTCCTGACTTTC. Amino acid sequence: CASSAGVSEASGANVLTF.

The chain joins TRBV5-1 to TRBJ2-1; D call uncertain. Trimming pared 4 bases from V and 0 bases from J, leaving 14 bases between. This CDR3 region has 16 residues. CDR1 SGHRS and CDR2 YFSETQ come from the germline V gene. Here the CDR3 DNA reads TGCGCCAGCAGCCTAACCACTCCCAGCTCCTACAATGAGCAGTTCTTC. Amino acid sequence: CASSLTTPSSYNEQFF.

This rearrangement joins TRBV28 to TRBJ2-7; 8 positions agree with TRBD2. The V gene's germline CDR1 is MDHEN and CDR2 SYDVKM. The CDR3 loop spans 17 amino acids. The V segment lost 6 bases and the J segment 0 bases; nucleotides outside the gene matches: 13. Here the CDR3 reads CASRPRTGTRSSYEQYF. CDR3 DNA sequence: TGTGCCAGCAGGCCCCGTACCGGGACTAGGAGCTCCTACGAGCAGTACTTC.

The rearrangement links TRBV28 to TRBJ2-1, with no clear D. The CDR3 is 15 residues long. Deletions cut 7 bases from V and 0 bases from J, with 13 bases between. Germline CDR1 and CDR2: MDHEN and SYDVKM. The CDR3 here is CASTMGRSSYNEQFF. CDR3 in DNA: TGTGCCAGCACCATGGGCAGAAGCTCCTACAATGAGCAGTTCTTC.

The J gene is TRBJ2-7, the V gene TRBV13; D not certain. CDR3 length: 13 residues. Germline V gene sequence: CDR1 PRHDT, CDR2 FYEKMQ (reference sequence). V lost 5 bases and J 2 bases, leaving 10 bases between the germline ends. The CDR3 region is CASSLIGTYEQYF. In DNA, the CDR3 is TGTGCCAGCAGCCTAATCGGCACCTACGAGCAGTACTTC.

The V call is TRBV10-3, the J call TRBJ2-3; TRBD2 matches 8 bases. Trimming at V came to 4 bases and at J to 5 bases, leaving 11 bases not matched to a gene. The CDR3 totals 16 residues. The germline V gene encodes CDR1 ENHRY and CDR2 SYGVKD. CDR3 protein: CAISVSNGRAEDTQYF. CDR3 bases: TGTGCCATCAGTGTTTCTAACGGGAGGGCCGAAGATACGCAGTATTTT.

The chain links TRBV7-9 to TRBJ2-7; 7 positions agree with TRBD1. This CDR3 has 13 residues. CDR1 SEHNR and CDR2 FQNEAQ come from the germline V gene (reference sequence). V gave up 6 bases and J gave up 3 bases; unmatched junction bases: 5. CDR3 protein: CASRSTGVYEQYF. In DNA form, the CDR3 reads TGTGCCAGCAGATCCACAGGGGTCTACGAGCAGTACTTC.

V usage is TRBV19 and J usage is TRBJ2-3; 11 nucleotides match TRBD1. V lost 8 bases to trimming and J lost 5 bases; unmatched junction nucleotides: 3. The length of the CDR3 is 13 residues. Germline V gene sequence: CDR1 LNHDA, CDR2 SQIVND (reference sequence). The CDR3 loop is CASGQGAEDTQYF. The CDR3 nucleotides read TGTGCCAGTGGACAGGGGGCGGAAGATACGCAGTATTTT.

This sequence joins TRBV15 and TRBJ2-2; D possibly uses TRBD1 or TRBD2 (5 bases each). Germline V gene sequence: CDR1 LNHNV, CDR2 YYDKDF (reference sequence). This CDR3 region has 17 residues. V lost 1 base and J lost 1, with 13 bases in between. This CDR3 is CATSRVMWGMNTGELFF. Written as DNA, the CDR3 is TGTGCCACCAGCAGAGTTATGTGGGGGATGAACACCGGGGAGCTGTTTTTT. Complete variable domain (other parts from reference TRBV15 and TRBJ2-2): DAMVIQNPRYQVTQFGKPVTLSCSQTLNHNVMYWYQQKSSQAPKLLFHYYDKDFNNEADTPDNFQSRRPNTSFCFLDIRSPGLGDTAMYLCATSRVMWGMNTGELFFGEGSRLTVL.

The rearrangement joins TRBV7-9 to TRBJ2-4; a possible D gene is TRBD2 (5 bases). The CDR3 loop spans 15 amino acids. Trimming took 5 bases from V and 12 from J, leaving 23 bases between them. Per germline, CDR1 SEHNR and CDR2 FQNEAQ (reference sequence). The CDR3 sequence: CASSRQEERAECQYF. CDR3 DNA: TGTGCCAGCAGCCGGCAGGAGGAACGGGCGGAATGTCAGTACTTC.

In regard to this clone: Distinct nucleotide sequences in the sample also encode this CDR3. This chain connects TRBV28 to TRBJ1-1; no firm D call. Germline CDR1 and CDR2: MDHEN and SYDVKM. V shed 3 bases and J shed 5 bases, with 4 bases lying between them. This CDR3 is built from 11 residues. Here the CDR3 DNA reads TGTGCCAGCAGTTTGTCGACTGAAGCTTTCTTT. Translation: CASSLSTEAFF.

V is TRBV25-1 and J is TRBJ2-1; D gene uncertain. V was shortened by 1 base and J by 1 base, with 8 bases between the two germline ends. Germline V gives CDR1 MGHDK, CDR2 SYGVNS. The CDR3 extends over 15 amino acids. The chain's CDR3 is CASSEFKGSYNEQFF. In DNA form, the CDR3 reads TGTGCCAGCAGTGAATTCAAGGGTTCCTACAATGAGCAGTTCTTC.

Notes on this clone: Other DNA sequences in the same sample also yield this CDR3. The V call is TRBV18, the J call TRBJ2-2; 7 bases match TRBD1. The J segment lost 2 bases and the V segment lost 3 bases, leaving 3 bases of the junction unmatched. CDR1 is KGHSH, CDR2 LQKENI, per germline. The length of the CDR3 is 15 residues. This chain's CDR3 is CASSPGTANTGELFF. CDR3 nucleotides: TGTGCCAGCTCACCTGGGACAGCTAACACCGGGGAGCTGTTTTTT.

The chain employs TRBV5-1 and TRBJ1-3, with a possible D match to TRBD1 (6 bases). Trimming removed 4 bases from V and 7 bases from J, with 15 bases in between. The CDR3 length is 14 residues. Germline CDR1 SGHRS, CDR2 YFSETQ. The DNA for the CDR3 is TGCGCCAGCAGCACCTCGACCCAGGGGAACACCATATATTTT. This sequence encodes CASSTSTQGNTIYF.

The chain has TRBV9 and TRBJ2-3, with D maybe TRBD2 (6 bases). This CDR3 comprises 15 residues. The V end was cut by 3 bases, the J end by 4 bases, with 15 bases between. Germline V gene sequence: CDR1 SGDLS, CDR2 YYNGEE. The CDR3 is CASSAGTPGADTQYF. CDR3 nucleotides: TGTGCCAGCAGCGCCGGGACTCCGGGGGCAGATACGCAGTATTTT.

CDR3 sequence: CASSQTGNYGYTF. CDR3 nucleotide sequence: TGTGCCAGCAGTCAGACAGGGAACTATGGCTACACCTTC. V and J are TRBV6-6 and TRBJ1-2; 7 bases map to TRBD1. This CDR3 is 13 amino acids long. After removal of 5 bases from V and 2 bases from J, the junction contained 2 bases not matched to a gene. CDR1 is MNHNY, CDR2 SVGAGI, per germline (reference sequence).

The V and J genes are TRBV6-4 and TRBJ2-6; D is tentatively TRBD1 or TRBD2 (5 bases each). CDR1 and CDR2 from the germline V gene are MRHNA and SNTAGT. The CDR3 spans 14 residues. Trimming removed 3 bases from V and 2 bases from J, with 5 bases in between. The CDR3 DNA reads as TGTGCCAGCAGTGAGGGGGCTGGGGCCAACGTCCTGACTTTC. The encoded protein is CASSEGAGANVLTF.

This chain joins TRBV28 and TRBJ2-1; D is possibly TRBD2 (6 bases). The CDR3 covers 13 residues. V was clipped by 6 bases and J by 9 bases, with 15 bases between them. CDR1 is MDHEN and CDR2 is SYDVKM in the germline V gene. The CDR3 region has the DNA TGTGCCAGCAGCCTCACGGGGCGGGGTGAGCAGTTCTTC. It specifies CASSLTGRGEQFF.

The rearrangement uses TRBV7-2 and TRBJ2-1; 9 bases are shared with TRBD2. The CDR3 is made up of 16 amino acids. V dropped 5 bases and J dropped 3; count of bases not matched to a gene: 8. Germline V gene data show CDR1 as SGHTA and CDR2 as FQGNSA. This CDR3 is CASSGLTSGGYNEQFF. The CDR3 DNA reads as TGTGCCAGCAGCGGATTGACTAGCGGAGGCTACAATGAGCAGTTCTTC.